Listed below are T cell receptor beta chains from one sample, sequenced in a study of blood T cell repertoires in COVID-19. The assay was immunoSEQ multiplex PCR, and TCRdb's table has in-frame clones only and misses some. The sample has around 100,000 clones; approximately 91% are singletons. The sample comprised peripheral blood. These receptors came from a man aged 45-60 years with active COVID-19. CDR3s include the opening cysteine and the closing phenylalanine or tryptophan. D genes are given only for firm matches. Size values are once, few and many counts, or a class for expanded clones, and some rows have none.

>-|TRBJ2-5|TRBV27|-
CASSLQIQETQYF
TGTGCCAGCAGTTTACAGATTCAAGAGACCCAGTACTTC
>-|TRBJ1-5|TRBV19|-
CASSMTGVGDQPQHF
TGTGCCAGTAGTATGACGGGGGTTGGGGATCAGCCCCAGCATTTT
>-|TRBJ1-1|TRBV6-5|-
CASSYSRASNTEAFF
TGTGCCAGCAGTTACTCGAGGGCCTCGAACACTGAAGCTTTCTTT
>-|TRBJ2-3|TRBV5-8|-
CASRSLRDTQYF
TGTGCCAGCAGATCCCTGAGAGATACGCAGTATTTT
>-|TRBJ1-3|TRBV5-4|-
CASSPSAGVTAGNTIYF
TGTGCCAGCAGCCCATCCGCAGGGGTAACAGCTGGAAACACCATATATTTT
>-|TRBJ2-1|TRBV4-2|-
CASSQDGGSSYNEQFF
TGTGCCAGCAGCCAAGACGGGGGTAGCTCCTACAATGAGCAGTTCTTC
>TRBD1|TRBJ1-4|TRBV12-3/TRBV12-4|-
CASREDRDEKLFF
TGTGCCAGCAGGGAAGACAGGGATGAAAAACTGTTTTTT
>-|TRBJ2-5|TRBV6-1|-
CASSETHREETQYF
TGTGCCAGCAGTGAAACCCACAGGGAAGAGACCCAGTACTTC
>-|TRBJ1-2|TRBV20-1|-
CSASRQNYGYTF
TGCAGTGCTAGTAGACAGAACTATGGCTACACCTTC
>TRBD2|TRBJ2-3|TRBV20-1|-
CSASLVAGVAAGGLPSSTDTQYF
TGCAGTGCTAGTCTGGTCGCTGGGGTCGCTGCGGGAGGGCTCCCATCTAGCACAGATACGCAGTATTTT
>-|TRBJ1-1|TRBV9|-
CASSSVRDEAFF
TGTGCCAGCAGCTCGGTCAGGGATGAAGCTTTCTTT
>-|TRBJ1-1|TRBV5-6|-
CASSLAKGQLNTEAFF
TGTGCCAGCAGCTTGGCGAAGGGACAACTGAACACTGAAGCTTTCTTT
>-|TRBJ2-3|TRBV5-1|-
CASAPERASTDTQYF
TGCGCCAGCGCCCCTGAGAGGGCTAGCACAGATACGCAGTATTTT
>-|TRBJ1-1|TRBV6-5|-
CASSYRQGGTEAFF
TGTGCCAGCAGTTACCGGCAAGGAGGCACTGAAGCTTTCTTT
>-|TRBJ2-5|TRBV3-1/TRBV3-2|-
CASSPDYGGGGAETQYF
TGTGCCAGCAGCCCGGATTATGGAGGAGGGGGGGCAGAGACCCAGTACTTC
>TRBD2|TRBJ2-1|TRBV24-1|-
CATSGLAGSGQFF
TGTGCCACCAGTGGTCTAGCGGGAAGTGGGCAGTTCTTC
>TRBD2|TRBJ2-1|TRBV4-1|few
CASSPGLAGGNEQFF
TGCGCCAGCAGCCCAGGACTAGCGGGGGGCAATGAGCAGTTCTTC
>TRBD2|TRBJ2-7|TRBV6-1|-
CASSESSGGVTYEQYF
TGTGCCAGCAGTGAGTCCAGCGGGGGCGTAACCTACGAGCAGTACTTC
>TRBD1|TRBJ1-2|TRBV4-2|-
CASSQDGSGGVYGYTF
TGTGCCAGCAGCCAAGATGGGTCAGGGGGCGTCTATGGCTACACCTTC
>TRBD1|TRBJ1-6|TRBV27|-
CASSFGQGKSPLHF
TGTGCCAGCAGTTTTGGACAGGGGAAGTCACCCCTCCACTTT
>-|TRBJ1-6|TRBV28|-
CASSRGLNNSPLHF
TGTGCCAGCTCCCGAGGACTAAATAATTCACCCCTCCACTTT
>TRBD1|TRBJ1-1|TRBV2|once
CASDRGGTEAFF
TGTGCCAGCGACAGGGGAGGGACTGAAGCTTTCTTT
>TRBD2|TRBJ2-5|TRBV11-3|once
CASSWTSGQETQYF
TGTGCCAGCAGCTGGACTAGCGGGCAAGAGACCCAGTACTTC
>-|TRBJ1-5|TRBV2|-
CASSGDGGGNQPQHF
TGTGCCAGCAGCGGGGACGGGGGGGGAAACCAGCCCCAGCATTTT
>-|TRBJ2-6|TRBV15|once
CATSNRSSGFGANVLTF
TGTGCCACCAGCAACCGCTCCTCAGGGTTCGGGGCCAACGTCCTGACTTTC
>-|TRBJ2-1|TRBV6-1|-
CASSEVLTQRNEQFF
TGTGCCAGCAGTGAAGTACTAACGCAGAGGAATGAGCAGTTCTTC
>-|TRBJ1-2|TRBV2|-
CASSGTGFMPYTF
TGTGCCAGCAGTGGTACAGGCTTTATGCCCTACACCTTC
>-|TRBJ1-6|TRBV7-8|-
CASSQKWGRTNSPLHF
TGTGCCAGCAGCCAAAAGTGGGGCCGGACGAATTCACCCCTCCACTTT
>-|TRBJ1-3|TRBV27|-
CASSPHNSGNTIYF
TGTGCCAGCAGTCCCCACAACTCTGGAAACACCATATATTTT
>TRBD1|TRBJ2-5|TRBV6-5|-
CASQNGQGETQYF
TGTGCCAGCCAAAATGGACAGGGAGAGACCCAGTACTTC
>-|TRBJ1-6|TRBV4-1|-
CASSQEGQGNSPLHF
TGCGCCAGCAGCCAAGAGGGGCAGGGGAATTCACCCCTCCACTTT
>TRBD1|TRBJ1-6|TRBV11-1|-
CASSLRQGGNSPLHF
TGTGCCAGCAGCTTGAGACAGGGGGGAAATTCACCCCTCCACTTT
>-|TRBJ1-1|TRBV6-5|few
CASSYSRTGSTEAFF
TGTGCCAGCAGTTACTCCCGAACAGGGTCCACTGAAGCTTTCTTT
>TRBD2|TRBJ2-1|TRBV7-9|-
CASSLFPSGSDEQFF
TGTGCCAGCAGCTTATTTCCTAGCGGGAGTGATGAGCAGTTCTTC
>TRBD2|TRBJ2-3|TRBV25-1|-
CASSQGLAGGTTDTQYF
TGTGCCAGCAGTCAGGGACTAGCGGGGGGTACCACAGATACGCAGTATTTT
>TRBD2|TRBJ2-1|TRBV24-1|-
CATSEILAGEAGKTYNEQFF
TGTGCCACCAGTGAAATACTAGCGGGAGAGGCGGGTAAGACCTACAATGAGCAGTTCTTC
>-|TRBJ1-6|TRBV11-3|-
CASSLGTENSPLHF
TGTGCCAGCAGCTTGGGGACTGAGAATTCACCCCTCCACTTT
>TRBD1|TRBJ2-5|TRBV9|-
CASSARQGNEETQYF
TGTGCCAGCAGCGCGCGACAGGGAAATGAGGAGACCCAGTACTTC
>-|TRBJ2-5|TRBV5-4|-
CASSHPQRPQETQYF
TGTGCCAGCAGCCACCCTCAGAGGCCCCAAGAGACCCAGTACTTC
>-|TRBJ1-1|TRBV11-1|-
CASSGNTEAFF
TGTGCCAGCTCGGGGAACACTGAAGCTTTCTTT
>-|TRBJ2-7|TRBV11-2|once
CASSPYRATYEQYF
TGTGCCAGCAGCCCCTACAGGGCTACCTACGAGCAGTACTTC
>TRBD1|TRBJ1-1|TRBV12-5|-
CASGFSGGNTEAFF
TGTGCTAGTGGTTTTTCAGGGGGGAACACTGAAGCTTTCTTT
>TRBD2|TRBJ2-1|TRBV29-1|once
CSVGTSGEYNEQFF
TGCAGCGTCGGGACTAGCGGGGAGTACAATGAGCAGTTCTTC
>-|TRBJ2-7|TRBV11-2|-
CASSSGRGSYEQYF
TGTGCCAGCAGCTCAGGCAGGGGTTCCTACGAGCAGTACTTC
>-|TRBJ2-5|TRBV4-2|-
CASSQGAGQETQYF
TGTGCCAGCAGCCAAGGAGCAGGGCAAGAGACCCAGTACTTC
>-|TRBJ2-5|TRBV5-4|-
CASSLRQQETQYF
TGTGCCAGCAGCTTGAGACAACAAGAGACCCAGTACTTC
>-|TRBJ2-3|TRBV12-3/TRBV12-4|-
CASSRSPDTQYF
TGTGCCAGCAGCCGTAGCCCAGATACGCAGTATTTT
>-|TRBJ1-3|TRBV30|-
CAWNGGFGNTIYF
TGTGCCTGGAATGGCGGGTTCGGAAACACCATATATTTT
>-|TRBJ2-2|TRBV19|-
CGSRVNTGELFF
TGTGGCAGCAGGGTTAACACCGGGGAGCTGTTTTTT
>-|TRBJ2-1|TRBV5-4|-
CASKPRSYNEQFF
TGTGCCAGCAAACCACGGTCCTACAATGAGCAGTTCTTC
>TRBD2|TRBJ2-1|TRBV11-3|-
CASSFFGRANEQFF
TGTGCCAGCAGCTTCTTCGGGAGGGCCAATGAGCAGTTCTTC
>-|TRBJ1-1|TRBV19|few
CASSMTGQNTEAFF
TGTGCCAGTAGTATGACAGGACAGAACACTGAAGCTTTCTTT
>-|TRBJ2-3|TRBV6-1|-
CASSGTGGSSTDTQYF
TGTGCCAGCAGTGGGACCGGGGGTTCCAGCACAGATACGCAGTATTTT
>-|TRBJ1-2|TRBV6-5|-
CASSYVRGGVYGYTF
TGTGCCAGCAGTTACGTCCGGGGGGGGGTTTATGGCTACACCTTC
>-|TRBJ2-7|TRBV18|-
CASSPVTGHGTYEQYF
TGTGCCAGCTCACCCGTTACGGGACACGGGACCTACGAGCAGTACTTC
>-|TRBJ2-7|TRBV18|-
CASSPQGTYEQYF
TGTGCCAGCTCACCACAGGGGACCTACGAGCAGTACTTC
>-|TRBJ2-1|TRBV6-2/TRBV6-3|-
CASSYSSGGVAFF
TGTGCCAGCAGTTACTCCTCCGGGGGAGTAGCGTTCTTC
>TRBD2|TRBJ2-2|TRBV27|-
CASRMGLADGELFF
TGTGCCAGCAGAATGGGACTAGCGGACGGGGAGCTGTTTTTT